The 14 T cell receptor beta chains listed next were all sequenced from one sample in a study of Tregs in tolerant kidney transplant recipients. Mixed chimerism was transient after nonmyeloablative marrow transplants from related graft donors. Produced via immunoSEQ multiplex PCR; TCRdb's table is partial and in-frame only. Here the sample spans approximately 60,000 clones, approximately 87% being singletons. The sequencing used CD4+ T cells from blood (PBMCs), collected 6 months after the transplant. The receptors derive from a human patient who received a combined kidney and bone marrow transplant. Some T cells may have come from the graft donor.

This CDR3 reads CASSPATGGETQYF. In nucleotides, the CDR3 is TGCGCCAGCAGCCCGGCGACAGGGGGGGAGACCCAGTACTTC. V and J are TRBV5-1 and TRBJ2-5, with 9 bases matching TRBD1. There are 14 residues in the CDR3. V lost 4 bases to trimming and J lost 5 bases; unmatched junction nucleotides: 6. Germline CDR1 and CDR2: SGHRS and YFSETQ.

The V call is TRBV18, the J call TRBJ2-5, with D perhaps matching TRBD2 (5 bases). This CDR3 is 16 amino acids long. CDR1 is KGHSH and CDR2 is LQKENI in the germline V gene. V dropped 6 bases and J dropped 2 bases, with 19 bases sitting between them. The CDR3 coding sequence is TGTGCCAGCTCCCAAAAAGCGGAGTATAGACAAGAGACCCAGTACTTC. It is translated as CASSQKAEYRQETQYF.

V and J are TRBV5-6 and TRBJ2-3; D is perhaps TRBD1 (5 bases). In germline, CDR1 is SGHDT, CDR2 YYEEEE. Trimming cost V 1 base and J 1 base, with 13 bases left between them. The CDR3 runs 16 residues. This chain's CDR3 is CASSLRFRVGTDTQYF. DNA of the CDR3: TGTGCCAGCAGCTTGCGGTTCAGGGTGGGCACAGATACGCAGTATTTT.

This sequence joins TRBV29-1 and TRBJ2-2; TRBD2 matches at 12 bases. CDR3 length: 14 residues. CDR1 is SQVTM and CDR2 is ANQGSEA in the germline V gene. With V trimmed by 5 bases and J by 6 bases, 4 bases remained unmatched. This CDR3 reads CSVPGLAGAGELFF. The CDR3 bases are TGCAGCGTTCCGGGACTAGCGGGCGCCGGGGAGCTGTTTTTT.

The chain uses TRBV4-2 and TRBJ2-1; 7 bases agree with TRBD2. This CDR3 is built from 15 residues. The V gene end was trimmed by 4 bases and the J gene end by 5 bases; junction bases not matched to a gene: 8. Germline loops: CDR1 LGHNA, CDR2 YNFKEQ. CDR3 DNA sequence: TGTGCCAGCAGCCCTCCGGGACTAACCGACAATGAGCAGTTCTTC. It is translated as CASSPPGLTDNEQFF.

In this sample, this clone turned up a few times. The chain combines TRBV15 with TRBJ2-7; 9 nucleotides agree with TRBD1. Germline V lookup: CDR1 LNHNV, CDR2 YYDKDF (reference sequence). Losses at the gene ends were 1 base for V and 3 bases for J; bases not matched to a gene: 7. This CDR3 comprises 16 residues. The CDR3 reads CATSRAMRDRVYEQYF. Here the CDR3 DNA reads TGTGCCACCAGCAGAGCCATGAGGGACAGGGTCTACGAGCAGTACTTC. Full variable domain (outside the CDR3, taken from reference TRBV15 and TRBJ2-7): DAMVIQNPRYQVTQFGKPVTLSCSQTLNHNVMYWYQQKSSQAPKLLFHYYDKDFNNEADTPDNFQSRRPNTSFCFLDIRSPGLGDTAMYLCATSRAMRDRVYEQYFGPGTRLTVT.

The chain employs TRBV7-9 and TRBJ2-1; D is possibly TRBD1 (5 bases). In germline, CDR1 is SEHNR, CDR2 FQNEAQ (reference sequence). The CDR3 length is 12 residues. Trimming left V 1 base short and J 10 bases short, with 8 bases between. CDR3 sequence: CASSLVQGEQFF. In DNA form, the CDR3 reads TGTGCCAGCAGCTTAGTGCAGGGCGAGCAGTTCTTC.

The chain has TRBV7-2 and TRBJ2-7, with 12 bases lining up with TRBD2. With V trimmed by 5 bases and J by 3 bases, 5 bases remained unmatched. The CDR3 is 15 residues long. Per the germline V gene, CDR1 is SGHTA and CDR2 is FQGNSA. The chain's CDR3 is CASSIGLAGLYEQYF. CDR3 sequence (DNA): TGTGCCAGCAGCATCGGACTAGCGGGGCTCTACGAGCAGTACTTC.

This clone appeared a few times. This chain connects TRBV11-2 to TRBJ1-2; D gene uncertain. The CDR3 has 15 residues. Germline CDR1 SGHAT, CDR2 FQNNGV. V lost 0 bases to trimming and J lost 4 bases, with 12 bases between them. CDR3 nucleotide sequence: TGTGCCAGCAGCTTAGAACGCCGACTACTCTATGGCTACACCTTC. Its protein product is CASSLERRLLYGYTF.

This CDR3 reads CASSFRQGSYGYTF. The CDR3 DNA follows: TGTGCCAGCAGTTTCCGACAGGGGAGCTATGGCTACACCTTC. The chain employs TRBV27 and TRBJ1-2; 8 nucleotides align to TRBD1. V was pared by 3 bases and J by 4 bases, with 4 bases of the junction left unmatched. Germline lookup yields CDR1 MNHEY and CDR2 SMNVEV (reference sequence). The CDR3 contains 14 residues.

CDR3 bases: TGTGCCAGCTCACCACGGACAGGGGGCAACGAGCAGTACTTC. It yields the protein CASSPRTGGNEQYF. The rearrangement uses TRBV18 and TRBJ2-7, with TRBD1 matching 11 bases. The germline V gene encodes CDR1 KGHSH and CDR2 LQKENI. This CDR3 contains 14 residues. The trim removed 1 base at V and 5 bases at J, leaving 1 base unmatched.

The genes are TRBV30 and TRBJ2-3; TRBD1 agrees at 7 bases. The trim removed 0 bases at V and 0 bases at J, leaving 3 bases unmatched. The CDR3 is made up of 15 amino acids. Per germline, CDR1 GTSNPN and CDR2 SVGIG (reference sequence). The CDR3 loop is CAWSVGGSSTDTQYF. CDR3 nucleotides: TGTGCCTGGAGTGTAGGGGGCTCTAGCACAGATACGCAGTATTTT.

This clone was observed a single time. The chain is built from TRBV7-2 and TRBJ2-7, with TRBD1 identical over 8 bases. Per the germline V gene, CDR1 is SGHTA and CDR2 is FQGNSA. The CDR3 length is 14 residues. J was trimmed by 2 bases and V by 5 bases; bases with no gene match: 5. CDR3 residues: CASSPTGDPYEQYF. DNA of the CDR3: TGTGCCAGCAGCCCGACAGGGGACCCCTACGAGCAGTACTTC.

The rearrangement links TRBV18 to TRBJ2-7; D might be TRBD2 (5 bases). Germline CDR1 and CDR2: KGHSH and LQKENI. The CDR3 loop spans 13 amino acids. Trimming took 3 bases from V and 6 from J, leaving 12 bases between them. The DNA of the CDR3 is TGTGCCAGCTCACCCCTTGAGAGGGCCGAGCAGTACTTC. Translating it yields CASSPLERAEQYF.